The sample holds a few counts of the clone carrying this T cell receptor beta chain. A much larger clone lies a single base off, so this may be a read error. The data were obtained in a study of regulatory T cells in long-lasting Graves disease. In building TCR beta libraries, iRepertoire HTBI primers were used together with Arm-PCR of CDR3 regions. TCRdb independently ran MiXCR on the multiplex PCR reads; one entry per CDR3 protein. The sample has about 240,000 distinct CDR3 sequences, around 21% seen once; the top ten hold 11% to 15%. The time point was: newly diagnosed GD, antithyroid drugs for less than 3 months. The TCR library used RNA extracted from PBMCs. After removal of 2 bases from V and 3 bases from J, the junction contained 9 bases not matched to a gene. This CDR3 region has 18 residues.

Sequenced here: peripheral blood mononuclear cells (PBMCs), sampled at new diagnosis, from a patient treated with antithyroid drugs. The TCR comes from a female donor with Graves disease. The chain is built from TRBV12-3 or TRBV12-4 and TRBJ2-2; 10 positions match TRBD2. CDR3 coding DNA: TGTGCCAGCAGTTTACCCCTAGCGGGAGAGGGCGACACCGGGGAGCTGTTTTTT. Amino acids: CASSLPLAGEGDTGELFF.